Listed below are T cell receptor beta chains from one sample, sequenced in a study of cytotoxic CD8 clonotypes in ibrutinib-treated CLL. The repertoire was sequenced with immunoSEQ multiplex PCR; TCRdb's copy has only in-frame clones and lacks some. The profile shows 30,000 to 40,000 clones, 71% of them singletons. The material was PBMCs, obtained at disease progression, from a patient treated with ibrutinib. The receptor set was obtained from a human donor with chronic lymphocytic leukemia. CDR3s include the opening cysteine and the closing phenylalanine or tryptophan. Each record gives: V gene, J gene, D gene, clone size, CDR3 DNA, CDR3 protein. The D gene is left open where the match is weak. Part of the rows lack a size; the others show once, few, many or a class for expanded clones.

>TRBV7-6|TRBJ1-1|TRBD1|.
TGTGCCAGCAACTTACAGGGGCATGGGAACACTGAAGCTTTCTTT
CASNLQGHGNTEAFF
>TRBV6-1|TRBJ2-5|TRBD1|.
TGTGCCAGCAGTCCCCTCAGGGGGCTCCAAGAGACCCAGTACTTC
CASSPLRGLQETQYF
>TRBV7-2|TRBJ2-7|TRBD1|.
TGTGCCAGCAGAAAGACAGGGGGCCTCTCCTACGAGCAGTACTTC
CASRKTGGLSYEQYF
>TRBV5-8|TRBJ2-2|.|.
TGTGCCAGCAGCTTGGCCTTGGGCGGAAGGAACACCGGGGAGCTGTTTTTT
CASSLALGGRNTGELFF
>TRBV2|TRBJ2-3|.|.
TGTGCCAGCACCCTCCCCCAGAACCCTAGCACAGATACGCAGTATTTT
CASTLPQNPSTDTQYF
>TRBV29-1|TRBJ2-5|TRBD1|.
TGCAGCGTCAATAGGGACAGGGGATTGGAGACCCAGTACTTC
CSVNRDRGLETQYF
>TRBV6-5|TRBJ1-2|.|once
TGTGCCAGCAGGGGACCGGGACCCAACTATGGCTACACCTTC
CASRGPGPNYGYTF
>TRBV2|TRBJ2-5|TRBD1|.
TGTGCCAGCAGGATCACCACAGGGGGAAGAGAGACCCAGTACTTC
CASRITTGGRETQYF
>TRBV5-1|TRBJ2-3|.|.
TGCGCCAGCAGCGCGAACCAGTATTTT
CASSANQYF
>TRBV6-1|TRBJ1-3|.|.
TGTGCCAGCAGTGGGGCTTACACCATATATTTT
CASSGAYTIYF
>TRBV6-1|TRBJ1-1|.|.
TGTGCCAGCAGTGAACTGTGGGGGGGCACTGAAGCTTTCTTT
CASSELWGGTEAFF
>TRBV5-1|TRBJ1-4|TRBD1|.
TGCGCCAGCAGCCGTGTAGGGACAGGAGACCTAGAAAAACTGTTTTTT
CASSRVGTGDLEKLFF
>TRBV6-1|TRBJ2-7|.|few
TGTGCCAGCAGCCAAGGACAGACCCACGAGCAGTACTTC
CASSQGQTHEQYF
>TRBV7-9|TRBJ1-2|.|.
TGTGCCAGCAGCTTAGTACGGGTTGGCTACACCTTC
CASSLVRVGYTF
>TRBV11-2|TRBJ2-7|.|.
TGTGCCAGCAGCCCTACCTTTGGGCATTTAGGGGAGCAGTACTTC
CASSPTFGHLGEQYF
>TRBV5-1|TRBJ1-4|.|.
TGCGCCAGCAGCGTCGGGGGTTTTGAAAAACTGTTTTTT
CASSVGGFEKLFF
>TRBV6-5|TRBJ1-1|.|.
TGTGCCAGCAGTTACAATGCGGGCATCCCAGGGGACAAAGCTTTCTTT
CASSYNAGIPGDKAFF
>TRBV6-5|TRBJ1-5|.|few
TGTGCCAGCAGCCCCCGCGGGGAAGGGGGGCAGCCCCAGCATTTT
CASSPRGEGGQPQHF
>TRBV5-1|TRBJ2-5|.|.
TGCGCCAGCAGCTTAACCAGGGCCTCGCAGGAGACCCAGTACTTC
CASSLTRASQETQYF
>TRBV5-1|TRBJ2-2|.|few
TGCGCCAGCAGGCAGGACCCCACCGGGGAGCTGTTTTTT
CASRQDPTGELFF
>TRBV2|TRBJ2-7|.|.
TGTGCCAGCCGGGACACATACTACGAGCAGTACTTC
CASRDTYYEQYF
>TRBV19|TRBJ1-2|TRBD1|.
TGTGCCAGTAGGATAGATGGACAGGGGAATTTCTATGGCTACACCTTC
CASRIDGQGNFYGYTF
>TRBV6-4|TRBJ1-1|TRBD1|.
TGTGCCAGCAGGCCGGGACAGGCGAACACTGAAGCTTTCTTT
CASRPGQANTEAFF
>TRBV4-2|TRBJ2-3|.|few
TGTGCCAGCAGCCAAGGGTCAGGGAGAGATACGCAGTATTTT
CASSQGSGRDTQYF
>TRBV6-1|TRBJ2-1|.|.
TGTGCCAGCAGTGAGGCTACGGGATACAATGAGCAGTTCTTC
CASSEATGYNEQFF
>TRBV5-1|TRBJ1-2|.|.
TGCGCCAGCAGCCCGAGGGGGACGTTGGACTATGGCTACACCTTC
CASSPRGTLDYGYTF
>TRBV7-9|TRBJ2-7|TRBD2|many
TGTGCCAGCAGCTTAGGGGTCAGCGGGGTTACGCAGTACTTC
CASSLGVSGVTQYF
>TRBV5-5|TRBJ1-6|.|medium-sized
TGTGCCAGCAGCTTGGGACAGTTAAATTCACCCCTCCACTTT
CASSLGQLNSPLHF
>TRBV29-1|TRBJ2-3|.|few
TGCAGCGGGGGGGGACAGCGCGGGCAGTATTTT
CSGGGQRGQYF
>TRBV2|TRBJ2-5|TRBD1|.
TGTGCCAGCGGCCGGGACAGGGAGGGAGAGACCCAGTACTTC
CASGRDREGETQYF
>TRBV19|TRBJ2-6|.|.
TGTGCCAGTAGTGCGACAGGTTCGAACGTCCTGACTTTC
CASSATGSNVLTF
>TRBV6-6|TRBJ2-5|.|.
TGTGCCAGCAGGAGGGATGGAGGGGAAGAGACCCAGTACTTC
CASRRDGGEETQYF
>TRBV9|TRBJ2-2|TRBD2|once
TGTGCCAGCAGCGCCGGCCGGGGACTAAACACCGGGGAGCTGTTTTTT
CASSAGRGLNTGELFF
>TRBV27|TRBJ1-5|.|.
TGTGCCAGCAGTTTATTAGGACAATCGGATCAGCCCCAGCATTTT
CASSLLGQSDQPQHF
>TRBV27|TRBJ1-4|.|.
TGTGCCAGCAGCCGGCGCACCCTGACCGGGGCCGTTAATGAAAAACTGTTTTTT
CASSRRTLTGAVNEKLFF
>TRBV19|TRBJ2-1|.|few
TGTGCCAGTAACCCCGGGACTTTTCTTGAGCAGTTCTTC
CASNPGTFLEQFF
>TRBV11-2|TRBJ2-5|TRBD2|few
TGTGCCAGCAGCTTAATTTTAGCGGGGGGGCGAGAGACCCAGTACTTC
CASSLILAGGRETQYF
>TRBV2|TRBJ1-2|.|few
TGTGCCAGCAACCTCCAGGGGCCCTATGGCTACACCTTC
CASNLQGPYGYTF
>TRBV20-1|TRBJ2-5|.|.
TGCAGATTGAGGGGGGAAACCCAGTACTTC
CRLRGETQYF
>TRBV27|TRBJ1-2|.|.
TGTGCCAGCAGCCCTGTGACAAACTATGGCTACACCTTC
CASSPVTNYGYTF
>TRBV5-1|TRBJ1-2|.|few
TGCGCCAGCAGCCCAGACCGGGGGAACTATGGCTACACCTTC
CASSPDRGNYGYTF
>TRBV5-1|TRBJ2-7|TRBD2|few
TGCGCCAGCAGCGACGGGACTAACCCCATCTACGAGCAGTACTTC
CASSDGTNPIYEQYF
>TRBV19|TRBJ1-6|TRBD1|.
TGTGCCAGTAGTATTCAGGGGGCCCCTTCACCCCTCCACTTT
CASSIQGAPSPLHF
>TRBV6-6|TRBJ1-1|.|.
TGTGCCAGCACCCTCTGGGGGGGCACTGAAGCTTTCTTT
CASTLWGGTEAFF
>TRBV19|TRBJ1-2|TRBD1|.
TGTGCCAGTAGTAAAGCGGACAGGCACTATGGCTACACCTTC
CASSKADRHYGYTF
>TRBV19|TRBJ2-1|.|.
TGTGCCAGTACCCAAAGGGCCCCCAGGGGGGCCTCCTACAATGAGCAGTTCTTC
CASTQRAPRGASYNEQFF
>TRBV6-1|TRBJ1-5|.|.
TGTGCCAGCAGAAGCCGGGACCCTCGCAATCAGCCCCAGCATTTT
CASRSRDPRNQPQHF
>TRBV2|TRBJ1-6|TRBD1|.
TGTGCCACCCGACAGGGGGGTGGTTCACCCCTCCACTTT
CATRQGGGSPLHF
>TRBV10-1|TRBJ2-7|TRBD1|.
TGCGCCAGCAGTCTGCCAGGGGGATACGAGCAGTACTTC
CASSLPGGYEQYF
>TRBV5-1|TRBJ1-3|.|.
TGCGCCAGCAGCTTGGCCTTCGGAAACACCATATATTTT
CASSLAFGNTIYF
>TRBV19|TRBJ1-2|.|.
TGTGCCAGTACCACGGTGAGCTATGGCTACACCTTC
CASTTVSYGYTF
>TRBV2|TRBJ2-3|.|few
TGTGCCAGCAATCTGAATCGCGCAGATACGCAGTATTTT
CASNLNRADTQYF
>TRBV2|TRBJ2-3|TRBD1|.
TGTGCCAGCAGGGGAGGACAGGGGTCAGATACGCAGTATTTT
CASRGGQGSDTQYF
>TRBV5-7|TRBJ2-3|.|.
TGTGCCAGCAGCTTCCGGGCAGGATCGACAGATACGCAGTATTTT
CASSFRAGSTDTQYF
>TRBV7-9|TRBJ2-2|TRBD1|.
TGTGCCGGGGGACAGGAAAACACCGGGGAGCTGTTTTTT
CAGGQENTGELFF